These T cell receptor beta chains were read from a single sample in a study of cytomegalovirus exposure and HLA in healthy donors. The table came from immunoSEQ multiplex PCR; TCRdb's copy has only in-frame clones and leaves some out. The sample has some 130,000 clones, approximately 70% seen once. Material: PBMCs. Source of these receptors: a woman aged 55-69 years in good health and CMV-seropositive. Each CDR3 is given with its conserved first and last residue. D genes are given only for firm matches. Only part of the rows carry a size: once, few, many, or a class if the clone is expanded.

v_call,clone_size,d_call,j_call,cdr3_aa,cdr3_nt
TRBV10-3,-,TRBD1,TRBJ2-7,CAISDGQGYYEQYF,TGTGCCATCAGTGATGGACAGGGGTACTACGAGCAGTACTTC
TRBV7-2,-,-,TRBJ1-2,CASQSGGRNYGYTF,TGTGCCAGCCAAAGCGGGGGCCGAAACTATGGCTACACCTTC
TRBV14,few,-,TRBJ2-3,CASSQSLSYGTQYF,TGTGCCAGCAGCCAATCGTTGAGCTACGGTACGCAGTATTTT
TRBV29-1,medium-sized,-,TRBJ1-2,CSVAREGFDGYTF,TGCAGCGTTGCCAGGGAGGGTTTCGATGGCTACACCTTC
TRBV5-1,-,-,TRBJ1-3,CASSRTVSGNTIYF,TGCGCCAGCAGCCGGACAGTTTCTGGAAACACCATATATTTT
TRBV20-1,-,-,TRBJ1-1,CSARERGEAFF,TGCAGTGCTAGGGAGCGGGGTGAAGCTTTCTTT
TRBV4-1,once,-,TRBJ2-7,CASSQENSYEQYF,TGCGCCAGCAGCCAGGAGAACTCCTACGAGCAGTACTTC
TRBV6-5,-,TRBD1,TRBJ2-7,CASSVTLQGKYF,TGTGCCAGCAGCGTAACTCTACAGGGGAAGTACTTC
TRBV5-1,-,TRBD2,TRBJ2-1,CASSSLPTSGSYNEQFF,TGCGCCAGCAGCTCACTCCCTACTAGCGGGTCTTACAATGAGCAGTTCTTC
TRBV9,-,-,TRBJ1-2,CASSPRDTLGYGYTF,TGTGCCAGCAGCCCAAGGGACACCTTAGGTTATGGCTACACCTTC
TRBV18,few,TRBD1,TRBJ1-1,CASSPGTGVEAFF,TGTGCCAGCTCCCCCGGGACAGGGGTTGAAGCTTTCTTT
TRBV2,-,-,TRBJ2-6,CARGGDAGANVLTF,TGTGCCAGGGGGGGAGATGCCGGGGCCAACGTCCTGACTTTC
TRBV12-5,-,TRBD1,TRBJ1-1,CASGLAGGFEAFF,TGTGCTAGTGGTTTGGCAGGGGGTTTTGAAGCTTTCTTT
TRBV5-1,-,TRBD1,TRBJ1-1,CASSSRQGLNTEAFF,TGCGCCAGCAGCTCTCGACAGGGCCTGAACACTGAAGCTTTCTTT
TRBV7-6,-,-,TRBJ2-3,CASSLARDTQYF,TGTGCCAGCAGCTTAGCGCGGGATACGCAGTATTTT
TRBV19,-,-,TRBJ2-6,CASCEGVAGANVLTF,TGTGCCAGTTGCGAGGGGGTGGCTGGGGCCAACGTCCTGACTTTC
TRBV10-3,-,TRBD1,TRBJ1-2,CAISVTGMRYGYTF,TGTGCCATCAGTGTGACAGGGATGAGGTATGGCTACACCTTC
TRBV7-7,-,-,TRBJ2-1,CASSPPGPNEQFF,TGTGCTAGCAGCCCTCCGGGTCCGAATGAGCAGTTCTTC
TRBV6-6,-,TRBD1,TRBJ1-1,CASSRGQNTEAFF,TGTGCCAGCAGCAGGGGGCAAAACACTGAAGCTTTCTTT
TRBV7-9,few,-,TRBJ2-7,CASSLQGYEQYF,TGTGCCAGCAGCTTACAGGGTTACGAGCAGTACTTC
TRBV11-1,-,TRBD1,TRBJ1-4,CASSSWTGPSEKLFF,TGTGCCAGCAGCTCGTGGACAGGCCCAAGTGAAAAACTGTTTTTT
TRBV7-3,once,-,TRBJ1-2,CASSLIGGSGGYTF,TGTGCCAGCAGCTTAATCGGGGGTTCTGGGGGCTACACCTTC
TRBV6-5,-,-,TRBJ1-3,CASSYADSASGNTIYF,TGTGCCAGCAGTTACGCTGACTCTGCCTCTGGAAACACCATATATTTT
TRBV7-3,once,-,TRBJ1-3,CASSLTGQGITNTIYF,TGTGCCAGCAGCTTAACGGGGCAGGGGATCACGAACACCATATATTTT
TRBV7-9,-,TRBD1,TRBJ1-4,CASSGTGYSNEKLFF,TGTGCCAGCAGCGGGACAGGCTATTCTAATGAAAAACTGTTTTTT
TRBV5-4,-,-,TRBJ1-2,CASSPGASTAWGYTF,TGTGCCAGCAGCCCAGGGGCATCTACAGCGTGGGGCTACACCTTC
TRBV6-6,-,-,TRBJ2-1,CASTWETNEQFF,TGTGCCAGCACCTGGGAGACCAATGAGCAGTTCTTC
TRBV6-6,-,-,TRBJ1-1,CASSYSGAEAFF,TGTGCCAGCAGTTACTCGGGGGCAGAAGCTTTCTTT
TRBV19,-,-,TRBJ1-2,CASSIQGSYGYTF,TGTGCCAGTAGTATACAGGGGAGCTATGGCTACACCTTC
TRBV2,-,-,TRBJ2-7,CASRIGWDTSYEQYF,TGTGCCAGCAGGATAGGGTGGGACACGTCCTACGAGCAGTACTTC
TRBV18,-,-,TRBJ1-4,CASSQQGFNEKLFF,TGTGCCAGCTCCCAGCAGGGGTTTAATGAAAAACTGTTTTTT
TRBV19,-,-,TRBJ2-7,CASSLNPPGDEQYF,TGTGCCAGTAGCCTTAACCCTCCCGGGGACGAGCAGTACTTC
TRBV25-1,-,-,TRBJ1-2,CASSEYAAGYGYTF,TGTGCCAGCAGTGAATATGCGGCGGGCTATGGCTACACCTTC
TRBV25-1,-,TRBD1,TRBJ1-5,CASSKGQASNQPQHF,TGTGCCAGCAGCAAGGGACAGGCCAGCAATCAGCCCCAGCATTTT
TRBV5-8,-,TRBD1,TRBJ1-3,CASSLGQGGNTIYF,TGTGCCAGCAGCTTGGGACAGGGAGGAAACACCATATATTTT
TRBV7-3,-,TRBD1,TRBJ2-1,CASSLEELTGRNEQFF,TGTGCCAGCAGCTTAGAAGAACTGACAGGGCGGAATGAGCAGTTCTTC
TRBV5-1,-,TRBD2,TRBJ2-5,CASTYGGAGQETQYF,TGCGCCAGCACCTACGGGGGGGCGGGCCAAGAGACCCAGTACTTC
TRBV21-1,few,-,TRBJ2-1,CASSIKVIRDRCVDEQFF,TGTGCCAGCAGCATAAAGGTTATCCGGGACAGGTGTGTCGATGAGCAGTTCTTC
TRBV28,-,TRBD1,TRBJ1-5,CASSGQAVSNQPQHF,TGTGCCAGCAGTGGACAGGCCGTAAGCAATCAGCCCCAGCATTTT
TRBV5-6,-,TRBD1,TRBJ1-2,CASSLYGQQGIGNYGYTF,TGTGCCAGCAGCTTGTATGGCCAACAGGGGATAGGGAACTATGGCTACACCTTC
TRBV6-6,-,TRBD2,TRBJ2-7,CASRPGGRDEQYF,TGTGCCAGCAGACCGGGGGGGAGGGACGAGCAGTACTTC
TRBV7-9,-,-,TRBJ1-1,CASSLFLSPEAFF,TGTGCCAGCAGCTTATTCCTTTCCCCTGAAGCTTTCTTT
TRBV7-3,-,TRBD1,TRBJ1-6,CASSDTGGGSPLHF,TGTGCCAGCAGCGACACAGGGGGCGGCTCACCCCTCCACTTT
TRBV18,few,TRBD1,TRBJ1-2,CASSRDREYGYTF,TGTGCCAGCTCACGGGACAGGGAATATGGCTACACCTTC
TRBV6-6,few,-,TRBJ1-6,CASHGSSYNSPLHF,TGTGCCAGCCACGGGAGCTCCTATAATTCACCCCTCCACTTT
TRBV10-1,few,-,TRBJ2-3,CATEDRSTDTQYF,TGCGCCACGGAGGACAGAAGCACAGATACGCAGTATTTT
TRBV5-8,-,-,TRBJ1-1,CASSLSSVNTEAFF,TGTGCCAGCAGCTTGTCGTCGGTGAACACTGAAGCTTTCTTT
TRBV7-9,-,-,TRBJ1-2,CASSLGQIYGYTF,TGTGCCAGCAGTCTGGGCCAGATCTATGGCTACACCTTC
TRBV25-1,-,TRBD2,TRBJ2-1,CASRGGGQFF,TGTGCCAGCAGGGGCGGGGGGCAGTTCTTC
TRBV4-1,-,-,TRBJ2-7,CASSQGRGVYEQYF,TGCGCCAGCAGCCAAGGCAGGGGGGTCTACGAGCAGTACTTC
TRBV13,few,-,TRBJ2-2,CASSLGLGRGGGELFF,TGTGCCAGCAGCTTAGGCCTCGGCAGGGGCGGCGGGGAGCTGTTTTTT
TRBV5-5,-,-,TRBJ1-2,CASSPTGTQAYTF,TGTGCCAGCAGCCCGACAGGTACTCAGGCATACACCTTC